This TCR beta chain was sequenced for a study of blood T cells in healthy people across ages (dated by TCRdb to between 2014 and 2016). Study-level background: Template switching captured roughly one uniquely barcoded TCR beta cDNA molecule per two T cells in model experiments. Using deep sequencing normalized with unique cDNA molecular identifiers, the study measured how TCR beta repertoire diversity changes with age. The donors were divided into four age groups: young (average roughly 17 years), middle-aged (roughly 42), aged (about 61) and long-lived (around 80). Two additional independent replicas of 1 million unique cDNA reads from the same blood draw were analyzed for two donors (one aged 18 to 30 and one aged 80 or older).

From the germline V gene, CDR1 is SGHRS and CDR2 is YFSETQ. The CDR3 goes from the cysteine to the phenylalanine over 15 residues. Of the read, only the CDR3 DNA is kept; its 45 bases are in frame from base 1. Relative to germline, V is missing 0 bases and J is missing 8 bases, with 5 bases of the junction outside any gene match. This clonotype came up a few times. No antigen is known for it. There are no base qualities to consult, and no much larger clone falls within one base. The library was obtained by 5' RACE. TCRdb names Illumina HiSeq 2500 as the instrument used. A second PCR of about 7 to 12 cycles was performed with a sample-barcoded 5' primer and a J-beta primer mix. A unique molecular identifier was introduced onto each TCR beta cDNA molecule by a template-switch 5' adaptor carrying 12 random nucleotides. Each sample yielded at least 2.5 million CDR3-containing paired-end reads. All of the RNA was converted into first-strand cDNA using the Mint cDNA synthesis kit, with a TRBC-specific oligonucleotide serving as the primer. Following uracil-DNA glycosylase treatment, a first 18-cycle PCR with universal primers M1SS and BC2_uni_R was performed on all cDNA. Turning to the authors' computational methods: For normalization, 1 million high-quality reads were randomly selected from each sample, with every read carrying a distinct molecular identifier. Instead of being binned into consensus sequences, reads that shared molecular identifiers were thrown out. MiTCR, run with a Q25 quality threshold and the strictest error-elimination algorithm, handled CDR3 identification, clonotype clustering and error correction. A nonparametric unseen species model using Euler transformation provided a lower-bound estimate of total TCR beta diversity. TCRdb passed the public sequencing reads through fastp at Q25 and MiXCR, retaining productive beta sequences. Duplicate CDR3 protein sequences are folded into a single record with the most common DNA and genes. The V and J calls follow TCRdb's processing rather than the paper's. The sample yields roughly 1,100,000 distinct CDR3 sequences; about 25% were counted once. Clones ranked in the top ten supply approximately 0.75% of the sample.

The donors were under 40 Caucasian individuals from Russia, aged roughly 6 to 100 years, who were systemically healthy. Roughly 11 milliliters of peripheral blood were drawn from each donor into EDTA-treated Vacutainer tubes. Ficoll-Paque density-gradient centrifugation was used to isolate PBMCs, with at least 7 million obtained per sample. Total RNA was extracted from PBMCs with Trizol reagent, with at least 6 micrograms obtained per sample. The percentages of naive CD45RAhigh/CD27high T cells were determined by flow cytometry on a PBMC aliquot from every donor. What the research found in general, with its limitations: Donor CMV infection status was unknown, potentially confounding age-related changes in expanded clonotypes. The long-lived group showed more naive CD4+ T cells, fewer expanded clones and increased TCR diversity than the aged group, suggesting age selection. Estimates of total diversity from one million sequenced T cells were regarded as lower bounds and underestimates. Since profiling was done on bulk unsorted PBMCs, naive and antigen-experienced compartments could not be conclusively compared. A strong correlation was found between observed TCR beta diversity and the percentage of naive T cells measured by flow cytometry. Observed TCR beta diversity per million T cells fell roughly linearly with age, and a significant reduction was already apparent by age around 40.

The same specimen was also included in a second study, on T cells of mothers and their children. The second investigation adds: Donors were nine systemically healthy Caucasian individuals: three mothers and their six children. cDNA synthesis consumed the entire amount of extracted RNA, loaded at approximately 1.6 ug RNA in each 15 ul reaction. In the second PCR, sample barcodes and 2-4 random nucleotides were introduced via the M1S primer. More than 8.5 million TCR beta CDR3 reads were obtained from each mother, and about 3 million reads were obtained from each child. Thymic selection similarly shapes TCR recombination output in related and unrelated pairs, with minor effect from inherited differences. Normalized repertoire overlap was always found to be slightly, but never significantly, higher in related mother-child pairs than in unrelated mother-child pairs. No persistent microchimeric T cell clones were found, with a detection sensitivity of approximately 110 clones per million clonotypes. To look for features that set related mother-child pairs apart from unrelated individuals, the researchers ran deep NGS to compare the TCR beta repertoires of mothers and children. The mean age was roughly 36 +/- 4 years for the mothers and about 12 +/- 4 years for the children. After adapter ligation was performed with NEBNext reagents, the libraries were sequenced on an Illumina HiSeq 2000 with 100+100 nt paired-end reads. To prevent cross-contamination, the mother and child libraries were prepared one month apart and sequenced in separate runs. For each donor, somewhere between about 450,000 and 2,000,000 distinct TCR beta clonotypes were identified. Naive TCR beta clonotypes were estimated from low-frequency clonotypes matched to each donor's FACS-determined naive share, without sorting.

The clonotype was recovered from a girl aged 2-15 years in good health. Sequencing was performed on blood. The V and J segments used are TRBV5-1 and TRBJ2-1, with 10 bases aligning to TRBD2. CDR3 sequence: CASSLDASGSDEQFF. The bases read TGCGCCAGCAGCTTGGATGCTAGCGGGAGCGATGAGCAGTTCTTC.